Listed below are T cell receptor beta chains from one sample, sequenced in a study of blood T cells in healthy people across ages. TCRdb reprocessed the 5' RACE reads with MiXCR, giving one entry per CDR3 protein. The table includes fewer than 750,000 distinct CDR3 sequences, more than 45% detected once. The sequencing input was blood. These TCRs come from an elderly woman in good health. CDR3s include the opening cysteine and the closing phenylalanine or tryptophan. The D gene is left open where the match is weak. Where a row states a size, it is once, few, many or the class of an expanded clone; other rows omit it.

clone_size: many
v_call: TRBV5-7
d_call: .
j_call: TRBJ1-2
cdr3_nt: TGTGCCAGCAGCTTCCCAGGGGAGGATGATGGCTACACCTTC
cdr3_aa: CASSFPGEDDGYTF

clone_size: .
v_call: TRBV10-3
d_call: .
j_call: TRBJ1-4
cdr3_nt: TGTGCCATCGGCCGGGACGGGACTTCGGGGAATGAAAAACTGTTTTTT
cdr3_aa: CAIGRDGTSGNEKLFF

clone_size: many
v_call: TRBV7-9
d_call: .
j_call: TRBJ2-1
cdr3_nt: TGTGCCAGCAGCTCGATCTGGGGAGGTGAGCAGTTCTTC
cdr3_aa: CASSSIWGGEQFF

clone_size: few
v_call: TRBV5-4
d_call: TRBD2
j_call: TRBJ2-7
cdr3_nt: TGTGCCAGCAGCCAAGATGGACTAGCGGGGAATAACAATGAGCAGTACTTC
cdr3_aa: CASSQDGLAGNNNEQYF

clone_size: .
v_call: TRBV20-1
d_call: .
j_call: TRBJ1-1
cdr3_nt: TGCAGTGCTAGAGCCCCCGGGGACCAGAACACTGAAGCTTTCTTT
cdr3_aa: CSARAPGDQNTEAFF

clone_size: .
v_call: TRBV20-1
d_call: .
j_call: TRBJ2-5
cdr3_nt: TGCAGTGCTAAGAAGGAGACCCAGTACTTC
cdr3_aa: CSAKKETQYF

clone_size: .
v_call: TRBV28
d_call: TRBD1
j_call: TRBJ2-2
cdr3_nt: TGTGCCAGCAGTCCGTCGGACAGGGGGCTGGGGACCGGGGAGCTGTTTTTT
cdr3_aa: CASSPSDRGLGTGELFF

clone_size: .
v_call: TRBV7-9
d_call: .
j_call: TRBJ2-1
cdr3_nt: TGTGCCAGCAGCCTCTTTGAGAGGGATGAGCAGTTCTTC
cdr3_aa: CASSLFERDEQFF

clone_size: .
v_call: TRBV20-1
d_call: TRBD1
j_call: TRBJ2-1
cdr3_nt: TGCAGTGCTAGGGACCAGGGGGCGCCCATCTACAATGAGCAGTTCTTC
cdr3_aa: CSARDQGAPIYNEQFF

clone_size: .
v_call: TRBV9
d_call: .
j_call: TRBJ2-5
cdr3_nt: TGTGCCAGCAGCCCTAGACAGGCATCTGCAGGGAGCCCCCAAGAGACCCAGTACTTC
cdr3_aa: CASSPRQASAGSPQETQYF

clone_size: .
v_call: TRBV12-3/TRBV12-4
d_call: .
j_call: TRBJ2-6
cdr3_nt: TGTGCCAGCAGTTCCCCCGTTCAAGGCAACGTCCTGACTTTC
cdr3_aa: CASSSPVQGNVLTF

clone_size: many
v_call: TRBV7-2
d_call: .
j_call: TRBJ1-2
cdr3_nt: TGTGCCAGCAGCTTAAGCCACCGAGTGGCAAACTATGGCTACACCTTC
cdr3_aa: CASSLSHRVANYGYTF

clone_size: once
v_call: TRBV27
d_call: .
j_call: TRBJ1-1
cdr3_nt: TGTGCCAGCAGTGTATTGGGGGGAGACACTGAAGCTTTCTTT
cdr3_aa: CASSVLGGDTEAFF

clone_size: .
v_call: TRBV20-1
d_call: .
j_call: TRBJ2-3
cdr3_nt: TGCAGTGAACAGGGTTCAGATACGCAGTATTTT
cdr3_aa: CSEQGSDTQYF

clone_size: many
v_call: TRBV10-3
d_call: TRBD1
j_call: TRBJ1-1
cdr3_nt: TGTGCCATCAGCCTGACAGGGTTTACGAACACTGAAGCTTTCTTT
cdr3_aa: CAISLTGFTNTEAFF

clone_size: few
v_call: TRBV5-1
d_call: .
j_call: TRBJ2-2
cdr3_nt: TGCGCCAGCAGCTTGATGGGGTTTAACGCCGGGGAGCTGTTTTTT
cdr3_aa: CASSLMGFNAGELFF

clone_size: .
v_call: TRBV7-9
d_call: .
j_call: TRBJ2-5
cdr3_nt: TGTGCCAGCAGCTTAAATATGGGGACCCAGTACTTC
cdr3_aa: CASSLNMGTQYF

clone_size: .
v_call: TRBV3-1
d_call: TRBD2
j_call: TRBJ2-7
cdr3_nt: TGTGCCAGCAGCCCCTGGACTAGCGGGGACTCCTACGAGCAGTACTTC
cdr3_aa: CASSPWTSGDSYEQYF

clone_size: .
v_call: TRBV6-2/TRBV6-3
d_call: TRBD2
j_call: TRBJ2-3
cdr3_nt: TGTACCAGCAGTTGGTCCGGGACTACCACAGATACGCAGTATTTT
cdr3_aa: CTSSWSGTTTDTQYF

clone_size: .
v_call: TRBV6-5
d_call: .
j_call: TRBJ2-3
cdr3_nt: TGTGCCAGCAGTTTGGAGTGGGATACGCAGTATTTT
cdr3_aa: CASSLEWDTQYF

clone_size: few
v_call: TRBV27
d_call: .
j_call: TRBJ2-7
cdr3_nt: TGTGCCAGCAGTGCGATCGGGACACGGAACTACGAGCAGTACTTC
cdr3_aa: CASSAIGTRNYEQYF

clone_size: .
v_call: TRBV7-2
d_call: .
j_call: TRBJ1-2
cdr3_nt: TGTGCCAGCAGCCAGGGGAGGTATGGCTACACCTTC
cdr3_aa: CASSQGRYGYTF

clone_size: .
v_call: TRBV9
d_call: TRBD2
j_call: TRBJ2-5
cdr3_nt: TGTGCCAGCAGCGTAGACCCGGTGGGAGGGCCCCAAGAGACCCAGTACTTC
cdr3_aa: CASSVDPVGGPQETQYF

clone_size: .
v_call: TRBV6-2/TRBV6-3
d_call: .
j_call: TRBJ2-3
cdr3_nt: TGTGCCAGCCTAATCGGCGCTTCCAGCACAGATACGCAGTATTTT
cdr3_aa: CASLIGASSTDTQYF